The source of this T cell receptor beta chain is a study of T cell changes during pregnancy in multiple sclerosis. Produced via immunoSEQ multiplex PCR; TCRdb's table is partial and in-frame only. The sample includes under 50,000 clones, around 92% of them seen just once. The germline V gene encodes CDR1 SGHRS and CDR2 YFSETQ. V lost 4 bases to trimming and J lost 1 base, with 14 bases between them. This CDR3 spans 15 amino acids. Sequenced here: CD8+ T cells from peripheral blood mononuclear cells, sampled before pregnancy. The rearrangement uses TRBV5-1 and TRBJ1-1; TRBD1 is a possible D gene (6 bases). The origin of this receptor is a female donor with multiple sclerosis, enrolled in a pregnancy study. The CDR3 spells CASSVKKGGNTEAFF. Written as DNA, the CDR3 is TGCGCCAGCAGCGTAAAGAAAGGGGGGAACACTGAAGCTTTCTTT.